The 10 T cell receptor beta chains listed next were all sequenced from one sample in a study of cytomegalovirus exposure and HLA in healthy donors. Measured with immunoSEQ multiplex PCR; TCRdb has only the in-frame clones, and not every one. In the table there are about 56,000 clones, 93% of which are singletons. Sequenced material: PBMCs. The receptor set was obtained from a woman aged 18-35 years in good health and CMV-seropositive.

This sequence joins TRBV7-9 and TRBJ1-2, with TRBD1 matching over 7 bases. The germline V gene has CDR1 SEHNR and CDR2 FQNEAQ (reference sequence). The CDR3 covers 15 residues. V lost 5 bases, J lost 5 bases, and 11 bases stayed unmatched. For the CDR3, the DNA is TGTGCCAGCAGCCCGTCGACAGGGTTAGGGTATGGCTACACCTTC. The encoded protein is CASSPSTGLGYGYTF. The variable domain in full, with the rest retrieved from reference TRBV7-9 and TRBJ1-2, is DTGVSQNPRHKITKRGQNVTFRCDPISEHNRLYWYRQTLGQGPEFLTYFQNEAQLEKSRLLSDRFSAERPKGSFSTLEIQRTEQGDSAMYLCASSPSTGLGYGYTFGSGTRLTVV.

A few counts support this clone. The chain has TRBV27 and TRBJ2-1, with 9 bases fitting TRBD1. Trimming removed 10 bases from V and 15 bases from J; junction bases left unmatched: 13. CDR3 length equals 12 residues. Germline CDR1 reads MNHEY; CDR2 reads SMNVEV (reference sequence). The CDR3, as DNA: TGTGCCACCCAACAGGGACAGGGAGTATCGTTCTTC. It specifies CATQQGQGVSFF.

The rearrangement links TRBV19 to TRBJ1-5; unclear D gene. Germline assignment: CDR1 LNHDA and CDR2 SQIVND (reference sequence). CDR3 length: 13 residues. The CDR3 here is CGAADRRDQPQHF. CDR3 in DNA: TGTGGCGCTGCAGATAGGAGGGATCAGCCCCAGCATTTT.

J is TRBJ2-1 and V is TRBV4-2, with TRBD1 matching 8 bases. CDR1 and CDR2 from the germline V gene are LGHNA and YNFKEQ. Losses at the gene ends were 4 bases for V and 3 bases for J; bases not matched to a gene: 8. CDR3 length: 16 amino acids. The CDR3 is CASSLLGQGGYNEQFF. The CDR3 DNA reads TGTGCCAGCAGCCTCCTTGGACAGGGTGGCTACAATGAGCAGTTCTTC.

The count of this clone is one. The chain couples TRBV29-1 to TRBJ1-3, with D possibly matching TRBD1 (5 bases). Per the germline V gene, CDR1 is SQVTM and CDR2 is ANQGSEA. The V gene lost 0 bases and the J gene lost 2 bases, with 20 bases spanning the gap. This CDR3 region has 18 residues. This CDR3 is CSVEDHGLRGSPGNTIYF. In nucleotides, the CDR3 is TGCAGCGTTGAAGATCATGGACTACGGGGGTCGCCTGGAAACACCATATATTTT.

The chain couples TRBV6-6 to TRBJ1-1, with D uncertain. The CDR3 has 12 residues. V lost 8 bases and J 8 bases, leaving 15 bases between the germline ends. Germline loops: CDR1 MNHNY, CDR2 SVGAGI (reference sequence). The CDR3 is CASARSTAEAFF. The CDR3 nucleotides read TGTGCCAGCGCCCGGTCAACAGCCGAAGCTTTCTTT.

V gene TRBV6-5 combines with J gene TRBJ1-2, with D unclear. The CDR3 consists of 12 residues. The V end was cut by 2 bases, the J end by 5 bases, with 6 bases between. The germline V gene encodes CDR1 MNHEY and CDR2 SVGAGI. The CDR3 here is CASSYGGYGYTF. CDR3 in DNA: TGTGCCAGCAGTTACGGAGGGTATGGCTACACCTTC.

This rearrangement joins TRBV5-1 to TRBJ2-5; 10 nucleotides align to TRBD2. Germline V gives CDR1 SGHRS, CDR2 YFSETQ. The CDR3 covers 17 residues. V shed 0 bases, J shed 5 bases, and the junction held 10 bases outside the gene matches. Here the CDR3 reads CASSLASDSGGQETQYF. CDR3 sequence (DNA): TGCGCCAGCAGCTTGGCCAGCGATAGCGGGGGGCAGGAGACCCAGTACTTC. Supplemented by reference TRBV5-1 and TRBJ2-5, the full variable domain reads KAGVTQTPRYLIKTRGQQVTLSCSPISGHRSVSWYQQTPGQGLQFLFEYFSETQRNKGNFPGRFSGRQFSNSRSEMNVSTLELGDSALYLCASSLASDSGGQETQYFGPGTRLLVL.

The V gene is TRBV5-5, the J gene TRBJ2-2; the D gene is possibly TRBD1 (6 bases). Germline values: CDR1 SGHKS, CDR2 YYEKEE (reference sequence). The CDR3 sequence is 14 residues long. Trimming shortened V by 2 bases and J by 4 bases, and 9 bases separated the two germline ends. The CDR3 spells CASSFGQPTGELFF. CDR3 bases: TGTGCCAGCAGCTTTGGACAGCCCACCGGGGAGCTGTTTTTT.

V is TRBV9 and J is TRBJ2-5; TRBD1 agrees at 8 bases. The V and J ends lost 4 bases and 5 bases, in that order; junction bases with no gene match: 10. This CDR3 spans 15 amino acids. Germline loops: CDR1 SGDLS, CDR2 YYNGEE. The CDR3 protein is CASSMQQGGGETQYF. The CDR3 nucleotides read TGTGCCAGCAGCATGCAACAGGGGGGCGGTGAGACCCAGTACTTC.